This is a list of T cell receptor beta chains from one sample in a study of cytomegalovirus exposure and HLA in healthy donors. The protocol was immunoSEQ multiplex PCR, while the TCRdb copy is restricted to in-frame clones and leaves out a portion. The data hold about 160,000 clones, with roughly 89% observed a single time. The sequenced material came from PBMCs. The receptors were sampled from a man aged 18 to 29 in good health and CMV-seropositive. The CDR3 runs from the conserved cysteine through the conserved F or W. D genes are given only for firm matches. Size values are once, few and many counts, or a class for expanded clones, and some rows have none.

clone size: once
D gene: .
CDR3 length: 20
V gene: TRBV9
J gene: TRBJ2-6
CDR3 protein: CASSVVEGGGRGAGANVLTF
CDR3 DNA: TGTGCCAGCAGCGTAGTAGAGGGAGGGGGACGGGGTGCTGGGGCCAACGTCCTGACTTTC

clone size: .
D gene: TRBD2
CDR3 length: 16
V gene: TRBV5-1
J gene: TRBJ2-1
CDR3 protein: CASSLFSSGEYNEQFF
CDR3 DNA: TGCGCCAGCAGCTTGTTTTCTAGCGGAGAATACAATGAGCAGTTCTTC

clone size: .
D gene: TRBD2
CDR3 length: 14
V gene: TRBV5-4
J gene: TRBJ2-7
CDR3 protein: CASSSGTSIIEQYF
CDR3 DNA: TGTGCCAGCAGCTCCGGGACTAGTATAATCGAGCAGTACTTC

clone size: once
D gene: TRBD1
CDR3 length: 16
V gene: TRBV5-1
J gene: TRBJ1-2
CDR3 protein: CASSPRTGITSKGYTF
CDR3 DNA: TGCGCCAGCAGCCCCCGGACAGGAATAACTAGTAAGGGCTACACCTTC

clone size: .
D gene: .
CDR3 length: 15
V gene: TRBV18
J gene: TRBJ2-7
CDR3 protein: CASSPPGPGKGEQYF
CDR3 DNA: TGTGCCAGCTCACCACCGGGGCCGGGTAAGGGCGAGCAGTACTTC

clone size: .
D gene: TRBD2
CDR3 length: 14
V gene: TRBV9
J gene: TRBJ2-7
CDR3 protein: CASSVGVAGGEQYF
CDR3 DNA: TGTGCCAGCAGCGTAGGAGTAGCGGGGGGCGAGCAGTACTTC

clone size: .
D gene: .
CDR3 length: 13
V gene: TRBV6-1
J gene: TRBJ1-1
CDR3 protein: CASSERGNTEAFF
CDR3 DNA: TGTGCCAGCAGTGAAAGGGGAAACACTGAAGCTTTCTTT

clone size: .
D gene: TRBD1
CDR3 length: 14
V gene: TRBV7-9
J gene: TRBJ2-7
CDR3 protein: CASSLGGTGVEQYF
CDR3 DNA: TGTGCCAGCAGCTTAGGAGGGACAGGAGTCGAGCAGTACTTC

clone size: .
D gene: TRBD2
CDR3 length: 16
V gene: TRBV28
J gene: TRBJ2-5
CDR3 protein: CASSPPLAGVQETQYF
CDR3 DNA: TGTGCCAGCAGTCCACCACTAGCGGGAGTGCAAGAGACCCAGTACTTC

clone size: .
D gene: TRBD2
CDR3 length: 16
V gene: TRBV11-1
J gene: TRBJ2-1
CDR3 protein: CASSPPGLAFYNEQFF
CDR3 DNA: TGTGCCAGCAGCCCCCCGGGACTAGCGTTTTACAATGAGCAGTTCTTC

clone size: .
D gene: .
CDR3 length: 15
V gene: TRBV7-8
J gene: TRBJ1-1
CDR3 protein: CASSLSSGQNTEAFF
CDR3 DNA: TGTGCCAGCAGCTTGTCATCAGGGCAGAACACTGAAGCTTTCTTT

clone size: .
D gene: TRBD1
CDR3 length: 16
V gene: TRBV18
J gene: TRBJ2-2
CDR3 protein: CASSHLSGQSTGELFF
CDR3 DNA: TGTGCCAGCTCACACTTATCGGGACAGTCCACCGGGGAGCTGTTTTTT

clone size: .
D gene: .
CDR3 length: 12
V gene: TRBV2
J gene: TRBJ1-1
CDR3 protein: CASDLQGTEAFF
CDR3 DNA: TGTGCCAGCGACCTCCAGGGCACTGAAGCTTTCTTT

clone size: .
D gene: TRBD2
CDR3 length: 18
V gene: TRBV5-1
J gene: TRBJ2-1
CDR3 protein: CASSLERTSGRSYNEQFF
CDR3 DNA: TGCGCCAGCAGCTTGGAACGGACTAGCGGGAGATCCTACAATGAGCAGTTCTTC

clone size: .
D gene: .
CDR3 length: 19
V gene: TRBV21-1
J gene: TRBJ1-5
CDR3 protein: CASSKFIVGDRGSDQPQHF
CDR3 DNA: TGTGCCAGCAGCAAATTCATCGTCGGTGACAGGGGTTCAGATCAGCCCCAGCATTTT

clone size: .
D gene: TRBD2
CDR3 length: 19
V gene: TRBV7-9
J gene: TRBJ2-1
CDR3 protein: CASSTTGRASGPPYNEQFF
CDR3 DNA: TGTGCCAGCAGCACGACCGGTCGGGCTAGCGGACCTCCCTACAATGAGCAGTTCTTC

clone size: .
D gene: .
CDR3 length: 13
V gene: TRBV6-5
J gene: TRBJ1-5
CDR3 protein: CASSYEIDQPQHF
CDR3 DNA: TGTGCCAGCAGTTACGAGATAGATCAGCCCCAGCATTTT

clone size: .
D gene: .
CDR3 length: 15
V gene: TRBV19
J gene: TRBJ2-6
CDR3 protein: CASSVGESGANVLTF
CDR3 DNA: TGTGCCAGTAGTGTAGGCGAGTCTGGGGCCAACGTCCTGACTTTC

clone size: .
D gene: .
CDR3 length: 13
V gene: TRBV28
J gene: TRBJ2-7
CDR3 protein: CASNTDNPYEQYF
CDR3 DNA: TGTGCCAGCAATACCGACAACCCCTACGAGCAGTACTTC

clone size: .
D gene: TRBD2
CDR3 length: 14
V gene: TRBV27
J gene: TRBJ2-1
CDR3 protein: CASYGLAGPGEQFF
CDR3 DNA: TGTGCCAGCTACGGACTAGCGGGACCCGGTGAGCAGTTCTTC

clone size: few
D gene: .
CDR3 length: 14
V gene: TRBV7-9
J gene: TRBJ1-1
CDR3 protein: CASRGGIVDTEAFF
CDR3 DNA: TGTGCCAGCAGAGGGGGAATTGTGGACACTGAAGCTTTCTTT

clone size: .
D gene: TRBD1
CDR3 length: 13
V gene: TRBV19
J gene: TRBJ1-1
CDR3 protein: CASNRGVNTEAFF
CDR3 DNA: TGTGCCAGCAACAGGGGGGTGAACACTGAAGCTTTCTTT

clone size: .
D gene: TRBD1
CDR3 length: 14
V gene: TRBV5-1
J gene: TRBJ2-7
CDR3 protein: CASSVRDREGEQYF
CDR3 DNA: TGCGCCAGCAGCGTACGGGACAGGGAGGGCGAGCAGTACTTC

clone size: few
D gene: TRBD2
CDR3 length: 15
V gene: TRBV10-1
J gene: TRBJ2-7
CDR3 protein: CASSELKREGPEQYF
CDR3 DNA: TGCGCCAGCAGTGAACTGAAGCGGGAGGGCCCCGAGCAGTACTTC

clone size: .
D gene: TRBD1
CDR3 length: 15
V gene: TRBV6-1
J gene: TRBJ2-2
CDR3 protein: CASSPGTGLRGELFF
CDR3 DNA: TGTGCCAGCAGTCCCGGGACAGGGCTCAGGGGGGAGCTGTTTTTT

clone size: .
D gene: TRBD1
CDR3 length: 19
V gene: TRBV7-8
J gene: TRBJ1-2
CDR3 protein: CASSLYTRDPGQELNGYTF
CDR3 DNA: TGTGCCAGCAGCCTATACACCCGAGATCCGGGACAGGAGTTGAATGGCTACACCTTC

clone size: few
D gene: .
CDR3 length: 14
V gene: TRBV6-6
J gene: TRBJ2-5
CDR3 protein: CASSYTEQGETQYF
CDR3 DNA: TGTGCCAGCAGTTATACGGAACAGGGAGAGACCCAGTACTTC

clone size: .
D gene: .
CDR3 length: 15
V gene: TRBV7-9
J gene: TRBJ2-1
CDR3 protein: CASSLGGHRIDEQFF
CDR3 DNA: TGTGCCAGCAGCTTAGGGGGACACCGCATCGATGAGCAGTTCTTC